This T cell receptor (beta chain) was sequenced in a study of shared clonotypes between healthy human individuals. The CDR3 length is 14 residues. Trimming removed 3 bases at V and 4 bases at J, with 10 bases between. CDR1 is ENHRY and CDR2 is SYGVKD in the germline V gene. This clone was observed a few times. TCRdb's copy holds only in-frame clones and misses some; the assay was immunoSEQ multiplex PCR. This table holds around 1,100,000 clones, about 72% found once. Input material: memory CD4+ T cells from PBMCs. Documented subset: CD45RA-negative fraction. The rearrangement joins TRBV10-3 to TRBJ1-5, with no clear D. The TCR sequence derives from a man between 18 and 29 years old in good health. Some clones in this sample may be carry-over from other donors' samples. CDR3 sequence (DNA): TGTGCCATCAGTGAAGCAGGTTTGAATCAGCCCCAGCATTTT. This encodes CAISEAGLNQPQHF.